One sample yielded the 29 T cell receptor beta chains listed below, sequenced in a study of shared clonotypes between healthy human individuals. Sequencing used immunoSEQ multiplex PCR; TCRdb keeps in-frame clones, though not all of them. Seen here are approximately 980,000 clones, approximately 80% observed once, and the top ten hold around 1.5%. The sample taken for sequencing was memory CD4+ T cells sorted from blood. The sample's subset: CD45RA-negative fraction. The receptor set was obtained from a man younger than 30 in good health.

This clone has just one count. CDR3 amino acids: CASSPRLSGTYEQYF. As DNA, the CDR3 is TGTGCCAGCTCACCACGGCTTTCAGGCACCTACGAGCAGTACTTC. The V call is TRBV18, the J call TRBJ2-7, with D uncertain. The CDR3 contains 15 residues. V gave up 1 base and J gave up 2 bases, with 12 bases separating them. The V gene's germline CDR1 is KGHSH and CDR2 LQKENI.

The chain uses TRBV5-6 and TRBJ2-5, with D hard to call. The CDR3 is 15 residues long. The V end was cut by 0 bases, the J end by 2 bases, with 11 bases between. From germline, CDR1 is SGHDT and CDR2 YYEEEE. CDR3 in DNA: TGTGCCAGCAGCTTGGGCCCGGCACAGCAAGAGACCCAGTACTTC. Amino acid sequence: CASSLGPAQQETQYF.

This rearrangement joins TRBV4-3 to TRBJ2-5; 11 bases align to TRBD2. The V and J ends lost 3 bases and 3 bases, in that order; junction bases with no gene match: 12. From germline, CDR1 is LGHNA and CDR2 YSLEER. The CDR3 has 18 residues. CDR3 nucleotide sequence: TGCGCCAGCAGCCACCTCCCATGGCCGGGACTAGCGGAAGAGACCCAGTACTTC. Translated, it gives CASSHLPWPGLAEETQYF.

This clone was detected only once. The chain carries TRBV10-3 and TRBJ2-3, with D hard to call. This CDR3 contains 13 residues. Germline loops: CDR1 ENHRY, CDR2 SYGVKD. V lost 5 bases, J lost 4 bases, and 10 bases lay in between. DNA for the CDR3: TGTGCCATCAGTCTGAATAGGGCAGATACGCAGTATTTT. Translation: CAISLNRADTQYF.

This clone was picked up one time. The V call is TRBV28, the J call TRBJ2-7; tentatively, D is TRBD1 (6 bases). Trimming removed 2 bases from V and 9 bases from J, with 11 bases in between. Looked up from germline, CDR1 is MDHEN and CDR2 is SYDVKM. The CDR3 covers 12 residues. For the CDR3, the DNA is TGTGCCAGCAGTTTAAGAACAGGGTCGCAGTACTTC. Encoded protein: CASSLRTGSQYF.

V and J are TRBV10-3 and TRBJ2-5; 7 bases map to TRBD2. The length of the CDR3 is 14 residues. Germline-derived CDR1 and CDR2 are ENHRY and SYGVKD. The V and J ends lost 4 bases and 5 bases, in that order; junction bases with no gene match: 7. This chain's CDR3 is CAISGSGGSETQYF. The CDR3 region has the DNA TGTGCCATCAGTGGGTCCGGGGGGTCGGAGACCCAGTACTTC.

This chain joins TRBV27 and TRBJ1-3; possible D gene TRBD1, 6 bases. CDR3 length: 16 amino acids. Germline V gene lookup returns CDR1 MNHEY and CDR2 SMNVEV (reference sequence). V lost 5 bases and J 0 bases, leaving 14 bases between the germline ends. CDR3 DNA: TGTGCCAGCAGTCTCAAAGGGGGGAGCTCTGGAAACACCATATATTTT. The encoded protein is CASSLKGGSSGNTIYF.

This chain links TRBV11-2 with TRBJ2-3, with 7 bases matching TRBD1. The CDR3 has 15 amino acids. J lost 5 bases, V lost 5 bases, and 10 bases had no gene match. Germline loops: CDR1 SGHAT, CDR2 FQNNGV. CDR3 nucleotide sequence: TGTGCCAGCAGCCCCTCGACAGGGCGTAAAGATACGCAGTATTTT. Translated: CASSPSTGRKDTQYF.

This chain connects TRBV30 to TRBJ1-1; a weak D match, TRBD1 (5 bases). Germline lookup yields CDR1 GTSNPN and CDR2 SVGIG (reference sequence). The CDR3 spans 13 residues. V gave up 4 bases and J gave up 3 bases, with 12 bases separating them. The CDR3 sequence: CAWTLTRDTEAFF. In DNA, the CDR3 is TGTGCCTGGACCCTTACCAGGGACACTGAAGCTTTCTTT.

Regarding this clone: This may be a read error: a much more frequent sequence differs by one nucleotide. The chain is built from TRBV30 and TRBJ1-2; D gene ambiguous. The CDR3 has 14 amino acids. Trimming shortened V by 3 bases and J by 6 bases, and 17 bases separated the two germline ends. CDR1 and CDR2 (germline): GTSNPN, SVGIG (reference sequence). CDR3 in DNA: TGTGCCTGGAGAGGAATTGCGGGAGCTCATGGCTACACCTTC. This codes for CAWRGIAGAHGYTF.

V usage is TRBV30 and J usage is TRBJ2-5; D might be TRBD1 (5 bases). The CDR3 is made up of 14 amino acids. Looked up from germline, CDR1 is GTSNPN and CDR2 is SVGIG (reference sequence). V was pared by 0 bases and J by 7 bases, with 15 bases between. The chain's CDR3 is CAWSVLGLGGTQYF. CDR3 DNA sequence: TGTGCCTGGAGTGTATTGGGGCTGGGTGGGACCCAGTACTTC.

This clone was detected a few times. The chain carries TRBV5-8 and TRBJ1-1; perhaps TRBD1 as D (6 bases). V was clipped by 0 bases and J by 1 base, with 16 bases between them. The CDR3 extends over 17 amino acids. Germline CDR1 and CDR2: SGHTS and YDEGEE. The CDR3 DNA is TGTGCCAGCAGCTTGGCCGGGGGGCCACTGGGGAACACTGAAGCTTTCTTT. Amino acids: CASSLAGGPLGNTEAFF.

The chain links TRBV19 to TRBJ1-6; 8 bases line up with TRBD1. Trimming at V came to 7 bases and at J to 10 bases, leaving 9 bases not matched to a gene. The CDR3 has 14 amino acids. CDR1 and CDR2 from the germline V gene are LNHDA and SQIVND (reference sequence). CDR3 in amino acids: CASTLGQGGSPLHF. In nucleotides, the CDR3 is TGTGCCAGTACCCTAGGACAGGGTGGATCACCCCTCCACTTT.

The rearrangement links TRBV2 to TRBJ1-2, with 8 nucleotides matching TRBD1. V shed 8 bases, J shed 8 bases, and the junction held 13 bases outside the gene matches. This CDR3 is built from 14 residues. Germline CDR1 and CDR2: SNHLY and FYNNEI. CDR3 in DNA: TGTGCCAGCGGCAGGGGGCAGGGGGCCTTCGGCTACACCTTC. Amino acid sequence: CASGRGQGAFGYTF. Drawing the rest from reference TRBV2 and TRBJ1-2, the complete variable domain is EPEVTQTPSHQVTQMGQEVILRCVPISNHLYFYWYRQILGQKVEFLVSFYNNEISEKSEIFDDQFSVERPDGSNFTLKIRSTKLEDSAMYFCASGRGQGAFGYTFGSGTRLTVV.

Concerning this clone: Other nucleotide sequences in the sample specify the same CDR3. V is TRBV2 and J is TRBJ2-5, with D possibly matching TRBD2 (6 bases). Germline V gives CDR1 SNHLY, CDR2 FYNNEI. The germline V and J ends were trimmed by 7 bases and 5 bases, with 8 bases remaining between them. This CDR3 comprises 11 residues. The CDR3, as DNA: TGTGCCAGCACAAGCGGGGAGACCCAGTACTTC. Amino acid sequence: CASTSGETQYF.

The rearrangement links TRBV11-2 to TRBJ2-5; weak D call: TRBD2 (6 bases). Germline lookup yields CDR1 SGHAT and CDR2 FQNNGV. V was shortened by 4 bases and J by 5 bases, with 17 bases between the two germline ends. The CDR3 sequence is 15 residues long. The CDR3 here is CASSSLGGSGETQYF. Written as DNA, the CDR3 is TGTGCCAGCAGCTCGCTTGGGGGGTCGGGGGAGACCCAGTACTTC.

The V call is TRBV5-1, the J call TRBJ2-7; no clear D gene. The V and J ends lost 4 bases and 1 base respectively, with 12 bases between them. Germline V gives CDR1 SGHRS, CDR2 YFSETQ. The CDR3 loop spans 14 amino acids. CDR3 region: CASSPTTNSYEQYF. The CDR3 DNA reads as TGCGCCAGCAGCCCAACGACGAATTCCTACGAGCAGTACTTC.

Only a few counts were recorded for this clone. The J gene is TRBJ1-5, the V gene TRBV10-2, with D maybe TRBD1 (6 bases). The CDR3 runs 16 residues. Trimming shortened V by 0 bases and J by 2 bases, and 11 bases separated the two germline ends. CDR1 and CDR2 from the germline V gene are WSHSY and SAAADI. As DNA, the CDR3 is TGCGCCAGCAGTGAGTCCCGGGGGGCTGGCAATCAGCCCCAGCATTTT. Its translation is CASSESRGAGNQPQHF.

This clone occurred a few times. At one of its ends the junction is not consistent with the germline gene, which may arise from a read error. The chain recombines TRBV7-7 with TRBJ1-1; D not certain. The CDR3 sequence is 13 residues long. Germline CDR1 reads SSHAT; CDR2 reads FNYEAQ (reference sequence). CDR3 nucleotide sequence: TGTGCTAGCAGCTTAGACTACTACACTGAAGCTTTCTTT. Its translation: CASSLDYYTEAFF. The entire variable domain, with the rest obtained from reference TRBV7-7 and TRBJ1-1, is as follows: GAGVSQSPRYKVTKRGQDVTLRCDPISSHATLYWYQQALGQGPEFLTYFNYEAQPDKSGLPSDRFSAERPEGSISTLTIQRTEQRDSAMYRCASSLDYYTEAFFGQGTRLTVV.

The rearrangement links TRBV7-9 to TRBJ2-4; TRBD2 is a possible D gene (5 bases). The CDR3 totals 14 residues. Germline V gene data show CDR1 as SEHNR and CDR2 as FQNEAQ (reference sequence). V was pared by 4 bases and J by 2 bases, with 9 bases between. CDR3 DNA: TGTGCCAGCAGCTCCGGCGGGTCCAAAAACATTCAGTACTTC. Translated, it gives CASSSGGSKNIQYF.

This clone was observed a handful of times. The genes are TRBV5-1 and TRBJ2-3; TRBD1 matches 9 bases. The CDR3 consists of 15 residues. V lost 4 bases to trimming and J lost 3 bases; unmatched junction nucleotides: 6. Germline CDR1 and CDR2: SGHRS and YFSETQ. CDR3 sequence: CASSGQGRGTDTQYF. In DNA form, the CDR3 reads TGCGCCAGCAGCGGACAGGGGCGGGGGACAGATACGCAGTATTTT.

This chain joins TRBV15 and TRBJ2-5; D unclear. Germline values: CDR1 LNHNV, CDR2 YYDKDF (reference sequence). Trimming cost V 0 bases and J 2 bases, with 7 bases left between them. This CDR3 region has 14 residues. CDR3 in amino acids: CATSRDLFQETQYF. The DNA for the CDR3 is TGTGCCACCAGCAGAGATCTCTTTCAAGAGACCCAGTACTTC. The variable domain in full, with the rest retrieved from reference TRBV15 and TRBJ2-5, is DAMVIQNPRYQVTQFGKPVTLSCSQTLNHNVMYWYQQKSSQAPKLLFHYYDKDFNNEADTPDNFQSRRPNTSFCFLDIRSPGLGDTAMYLCATSRDLFQETQYFGPGTRLLVL.

The chain joins TRBV5-1 to TRBJ2-7, with a tentative D call TRBD2 (5 bases). V dropped 0 bases and J dropped 6 bases, with 13 bases sitting between them. This CDR3 is 14 amino acids long. Germline V gene sequence: CDR1 SGHRS, CDR2 YFSETQ. CDR3 loop: CASSLEVGASEQYF. CDR3 coding DNA: TGCGCCAGCAGCTTGGAGGTGGGAGCCTCCGAGCAGTACTTC.

This chain links TRBV30 with TRBJ1-1; possible D gene TRBD1, 6 bases. This CDR3 has 14 residues. Germline V gene data show CDR1 as GTSNPN and CDR2 as SVGIG (reference sequence). Deletions cut 2 bases from V and 5 bases from J, with 15 bases between. The CDR3 region is CAWSLGGLTTEAFF. In nucleotides, the CDR3 is TGTGCCTGGAGTCTGGGGGGGCTAACTACTGAAGCTTTCTTT.

The rearrangement joins TRBV6-6 to TRBJ2-2; tentative D call: TRBD1 (5 bases). V was pared by 5 bases and J by 7 bases, with 17 bases between. Germline V gene sequence: CDR1 MNHNY, CDR2 SVGAGI (reference sequence). This CDR3 has 15 residues. The CDR3 loop is CASSHRAGQVGELFF. The CDR3 DNA sequence: TGTGCCAGCAGTCATCGGGCAGGGCAGGTCGGGGAGCTGTTTTTT.

The chain uses TRBV28 and TRBJ2-3, with D unresolved. The germline CDR1 and CDR2 sequences are MDHEN and SYDVKM. CDR3 length: 12 residues. V dropped 3 bases and J dropped 7 bases, with 8 bases sitting between them. CDR3 coding DNA: TGTGCCAGCAGTTTGAGTAGCTATACGCAGTATTTT. Encoded protein: CASSLSSYTQYF.

The chain combines TRBV5-1 with TRBJ2-5; D ambiguous. Germline values: CDR1 SGHRS, CDR2 YFSETQ. This CDR3 is 13 amino acids long. Trimming took off 0 bases at V and 5 bases at J, with 8 bases between the two ends. CDR3 sequence (DNA): TGCGCCAGCAGCTTGGGAGTAGATGAGACCCAGTACTTC. It translates to CASSLGVDETQYF.

This clone has just one count. The J gene is TRBJ2-2, the V gene TRBV2; perhaps TRBD2 as D (6 bases). Germline V gene sequence: CDR1 SNHLY, CDR2 FYNNEI. V lost 4 bases, J lost 2 bases, and 14 bases lay in between. The CDR3 runs 16 residues. CDR3 protein: CASSGRGNINTGELFF. The CDR3 DNA follows: TGTGCCAGCAGTGGCCGGGGGAACATAAACACCGGGGAGCTGTTTTTT.

This clone came up a few times. This CDR3 is also generated by other DNA sequences in the sample. The chain carries TRBV10-3 and TRBJ1-3; unclear D gene. The germline gives CDR1 ENHRY, CDR2 SYGVKD. The CDR3 length is 13 residues. Trimming pared 1 base from V and 3 bases from J, leaving 4 bases between. In DNA, the CDR3 is TGTGCCATCAGTGAGTACAGTGGAAACACCATATATTTT. Translation gives CAISEYSGNTIYF.